This TCR beta chain was captured in a study of T-cell reconstitution after alpha-beta-depleted transplantation in children (dated by TCRdb to the mid-2010s). Regarding the complete study: The study quantitatively tracked T-cell immune reconstitution after TCRalphabeta/CD19-depleted allogeneic hematopoietic cell transplantation in children using TCR repertoire profiling.

Library preparation was by PCR. Sequenced using an Illumina HiSeq 2500. TCR libraries were prepared with molecular barcoding, using unique molecular identifiers to normalize TCRbeta repertoire quantification. TCRdb redid the processing of the public reads, applying fastp at Q25 and MiXCR, and retained in-frame beta chains. Rows are combined by CDR3 protein, so each entry shows the most common genes and DNA. The sample table records around 680,000 distinct CDR3 sequences; approximately 15% of these occur just once. Approximately 1% of the sample goes to the ten largest clones. This clonotype was detected many times. Its binding antigen is unknown. Base qualities were left out, and no much larger clone turns up one base away. The germline V gene gives CDR1 as SGHDT and CDR2 as YYEEEE. Trimming at the junction amounts to 1 base on V and 8 bases on J, and the germline ends lie 9 bases apart. The CDR3 runs 12 residues from the cysteine to the phenylalanine. The CDR3 DNA has 36 bases and is translated from base 1.

Sequences were derived from PBMCs from the stem cell graft donor, sampled from the stem cell graft. The clonotype originates from a human donor who donated a stem cell graft to a child with acute myeloid leukemia. This chain is built from TRBV5-6 and TRBJ1-1, with no reliable assignment of the D segment. The nucleotide sequence is TGTGCCAGCAGCTTGTCGATGGCAGAAGCTTTCTTT. It translates as CASSLSMAEAFF. With the rest looked up from the reference TRBV5-6 and TRBJ1-1 genes rather than sequenced, the full variable domain is DAGVTQSPTHLIKTRGQQVTLRCSPKSGHDTVSWYQQALGQGPQFIFQYYEEEERQRGNFPDRFSGHQFPNYSSELNVNALLLGDSALYLCASSLSMAEAFFGQGTRLTVV.